These 30 T cell receptor beta chains originate from one sample sequenced in a study of blood T cells in healthy people across ages. A second PCR of 7 to 11 cycles used a sample-barcoded 5' primer and a J-beta primer mix. Each CDR3 protein gets one entry after TCRdb re-called the 5' RACE reads with MiXCR. The data show some 760,000 distinct CDR3 sequences, roughly 25% seen once. The data were also submitted as part of a second study, on T cells of mothers and their children.

Sequenced material: blood. The receptors here all came from a boy aged 10-17 years in good health.

The chain employs TRBV12-3 or TRBV12-4 and TRBJ1-4, with D unresolved. There are 11 residues in the CDR3. Trimming stripped 2 bases from V and 13 bases from J, with 8 bases between. CDR3 region: CASSLTSGLFF. The CDR3 DNA is TGTGCCAGCAGTTTAACTTCTGGACTGTTTTTT.

This chain connects TRBV29-1 to TRBJ2-1, with D perhaps matching TRBD2 (6 bases). V dropped 7 bases and J dropped 4 bases, with 17 bases sitting between them. This CDR3 spans 14 amino acids. CDR1 and CDR2 (germline): SQVTM, ANQGSEA. In DNA form, the CDR3 reads TGCAGCGCGTTACTCGGGAGTAAATACAATGAGCAGTTCTTC. Its translation: CSALLGSKYNEQFF.

The rearrangement uses TRBV4-3 and TRBJ2-5, with D possibly matching TRBD1 (6 bases). The CDR3 runs to 16 residues. Germline assignment: CDR1 LGHNA and CDR2 YSLEER. Trimming removed 0 bases from V and 2 bases from J, with 13 bases in between. CDR3 in amino acids: CASSQDIVTGQETQYF. CDR3 coding DNA: TGCGCCAGCAGCCAAGATATTGTAACAGGGCAAGAGACCCAGTACTTC.

The V call is TRBV7-9, the J call TRBJ2-7; D remains unclear. The V gene lost 5 bases and the J gene lost 2 bases, with 13 bases spanning the gap. CDR1 is SEHNR and CDR2 is FQNEAQ in the germline V gene (reference sequence). This CDR3 comprises 14 residues. The CDR3 DNA reads TGTGCCAGCAGCACGTATACTACTACCTACGAGCAGTACTTC. Translated, it gives CASSTYTTTYEQYF. Full variable domain (missing parts from reference TRBV7-9 and TRBJ2-7): DTGVSQNPRHKITKRGQNVTFRCDPISEHNRLYWYRQTLGQGPEFLTYFQNEAQLEKSRLLSDRFSAERPKGSFSTLEIQRTEQGDSAMYLCASSTYTTTYEQYFGPGTRLTVT.

This clonotype has just a few counts. The chain uses TRBV6-5 and TRBJ2-3; TRBD2 matches at 8 bases. From germline, CDR1 is MNHEY and CDR2 SVGAGI. The CDR3 sequence is 14 residues long. V lost 5 bases and J lost 3; bases outside the gene matches: 4. CDR3 DNA sequence: TGTGCCAGCAGTACCGGGACTAGAACAGATACGCAGTATTTT. This encodes CASSTGTRTDTQYF.

This clonotype was detected ten times or more. This sequence joins TRBV29-1 and TRBJ2-5, with D possibly being TRBD2 (5 bases). CDR3 length: 13 residues. CDR1 is SQVTM, CDR2 ANQGSEA, per germline. V lost 6 bases and J 1 base, leaving 12 bases between the germline ends. CDR3 protein: CSVLPGGQETQYF. CDR3 in DNA: TGCAGCGTCCTACCCGGAGGCCAAGAGACCCAGTACTTC.

The rearrangement links TRBV4-1 to TRBJ2-7; D is undetermined. The CDR3 runs 14 residues. Germline V gives CDR1 MGHRA, CDR2 YSYEKL. V was pared by 4 bases and J by 2 bases, with 12 bases between. CDR3 sequence: CASSLREWAYEQYF. Here the CDR3 DNA reads TGCGCCAGCAGCCTAAGGGAATGGGCCTACGAGCAGTACTTC.

The chain combines TRBV20-1 with TRBJ2-5; D is unresolved. The DNA end is more similar to TRBJ2-7, so the J call may be wrong. CDR1 and CDR2 from the germline V gene are DFQATT and SNEGSKA (reference sequence). CDR3 size: 15 residues. CDR3 bases: TGCAGTGCTAGAGATAGCTCAGGACCTACCTACGAGCAGTACTTC. As protein: CSARDSSGPTYEQYF.

This clonotype was recorded a few times. The gene calls are TRBV28 and TRBJ2-5, with no clear D. This CDR3 has 13 residues. Germline CDR1 and CDR2: MDHEN and SYDVKM. V was clipped by 1 base and J by 5 bases, with 8 bases between them. The CDR3 loop is CASSLFNLETQYF. The CDR3 nucleotides read TGTGCCAGCAGTTTATTTAACTTGGAGACCCAGTACTTC.

This sequence joins TRBV15 and TRBJ2-5; the D gene is possibly TRBD1 (6 bases). Judging by the DNA end, TRBJ2-7 fits better; the J call may be wrong. Germline V gene sequence: CDR1 LNHNV, CDR2 YYDKDF (reference sequence). The CDR3 consists of 14 residues. CDR3 nucleotide sequence: TGTGCCACCAGCAGAGCTACAGGGTGGGACGAGCAGTACTTC. Its protein product is CATSRATGWDEQYF.

This clonotype was detected a few times. The V gene is TRBV5-1, the J gene TRBJ1-4; D remains unclear. The V gene's germline CDR1 is SGHRS and CDR2 YFSETQ. The CDR3 spans 15 residues. V was shortened by 2 bases and J by 4 bases, with 12 bases between the two germline ends. CDR3 DNA: TGCGCCAGCAGCTTATCCGGGCAGATTAATGAAAAACTGTTTTTT. Its translation: CASSLSGQINEKLFF.

A few counts support this clonotype. The chain links TRBV9 to TRBJ2-7; D could derive from TRBD1 or TRBD2 (5 bases each). V dropped 0 bases and J dropped 7 bases, with 11 bases sitting between them. CDR1 is SGDLS, CDR2 YYNGEE, per germline. The CDR3 is made up of 13 amino acids. As DNA, the CDR3 is TGTGCCAGCAGCGTAGGTGGGGGACGAGAGCAGTACTTC. Its protein product is CASSVGGGREQYF.

This clonotype was detected only a few times. CDR3 nucleotide sequence: TGCAGCGTCCAGGAAAACACTGAAGCTTTCTTT. This gives the protein CSVQENTEAFF. This rearrangement joins TRBV29-1 to TRBJ1-1, with D unclear. CDR3 length equals 11 residues. CDR1 is SQVTM and CDR2 is ANQGSEA in the germline V gene. Between the trimmed V and J ends, which lost 6 bases and 2 bases, there was a span of 7 bases.

This chain links TRBV29-1 with TRBJ1-1, with D unclear. This CDR3 region has 11 residues. V lost 6 bases to trimming and J lost 2 bases, with 7 bases between them. The germline CDR1 and CDR2 sequences are SQVTM and ANQGSEA. The CDR3 DNA sequence: TGCAGCGTCCGAATAAACACTGAAGCTTTCTTT. Its translation: CSVRINTEAFF.

In this sample, this clonotype turned up a few times. V gene TRBV11-1 combines with J gene TRBJ2-5, with D uncertain. This CDR3 has 15 amino acids. The germline gives CDR1 SGHAT, CDR2 FQDESV (reference sequence). Trimming removed 2 bases at V and 2 bases at J, with 12 bases between. As DNA, the CDR3 is TGTGCCAGCAGCTTATTTTTCGACGTACAAGAGACCCAGTACTTC. It is translated as CASSLFFDVQETQYF.

This clonotype was seen more than once but under ten times. The missing conserved phenylalanine or tryptophan at the end of this CDR3 makes a read error likely. The chain combines TRBV7-2 with TRBJ2-5; D is ambiguous. The tail of the sequence fits TRBJ2-7 better, so the J call may be wrong. The CDR3 consists of 14 residues. The germline gives CDR1 SGHTA, CDR2 FQGNSA. Written as DNA, the CDR3 is TGTGCCAGCAGCTTAGACTTTGGATCCTACGAGCAGTACTCC. It codes for CASSLDFGSYEQYS.

The J gene is TRBJ1-1, the V gene TRBV29-1; tentative D call: TRBD1 (5 bases). V lost 6 bases to trimming and J lost 11 bases, with 28 bases between them. This CDR3 is built from 15 residues. Germline V gene sequence: CDR1 SQVTM, CDR2 ANQGSEA. CDR3 amino acids: CSVLNMMTGRYVAFF. DNA of the CDR3: TGCAGCGTACTGAATATGATGACGGGACGTTACGTGGCTTTCTTT.

The chain has TRBV19 and TRBJ2-3; 8 bases are shared with TRBD2. V lost 7 bases and J lost 7; bases outside the gene matches: 16. The germline gives CDR1 LNHDA, CDR2 SQIVND (reference sequence). The CDR3 loop spans 16 amino acids. The CDR3 loop reads CASTLGLAELGNTQYF. For the CDR3, the DNA is TGTGCCAGTACCCTAGGACTAGCCGAACTGGGGAATACGCAGTATTTT. The full variable domain, completed using reference TRBV19 and TRBJ2-3, is DGGITQSPKYLFRKEGQNVTLSCEQNLNHDAMYWYRQDPGQGLRLIYYSQIVNDFQKGDIAEGYSVSREKKESFPLTVTSAQKNPTAFYLCASTLGLAELGNTQYFGPGTRLTVL.

There are a few counts of this clonotype. The chain employs TRBV2 and TRBJ1-1; 7 nucleotides line up with TRBD1. In germline, CDR1 is SNHLY, CDR2 FYNNEI. Unmatched junction bases numbered 8, after V lost 7 bases and J lost 0 bases. The length of the CDR3 is 15 residues. CDR3 nucleotides: TGTGCCAGCAATCCACCGACAGGGATGAACACTGAAGCTTTCTTT. Its translation is CASNPPTGMNTEAFF. Combining the CDR3 with reference TRBV2 and TRBJ1-1 gives the whole variable domain EPEVTQTPSHQVTQMGQEVILRCVPISNHLYFYWYRQILGQKVEFLVSFYNNEISEKSEIFDDQFSVERPDGSNFTLKIRSTKLEDSAMYFCASNPPTGMNTEAFFGQGTRLTVV.

The chain has TRBV6-2 or TRBV6-3 and TRBJ2-1; 11 bases match TRBD2. CDR1 and CDR2 (germline): MNHEY, SVGEGT. Trimming at V came to 6 bases and at J to 3 bases, leaving 7 bases not matched to a gene. CDR3 length: 16 residues. In nucleotides, the CDR3 is TGTGCCAGCAGGCATGAGACTAGCGGGAACTACAATGAGCAGTTCTTC. Residues: CASRHETSGNYNEQFF.

This clonotype occurred a few times. J is TRBJ2-3 and V is TRBV5-1, with 12 bases lining up with TRBD2. CDR1 and CDR2 (germline): SGHRS, YFSETQ. This CDR3 is 17 amino acids long. Unmatched junction bases numbered 12, after V lost 4 bases and J lost 6 bases. Here the CDR3 reads CASSTLGLAGPRDTQYF. CDR3 DNA sequence: TGCGCCAGCAGCACACTGGGACTAGCGGGCCCCCGGGATACGCAGTATTTT.

The J gene is TRBJ2-3, the V gene TRBV12-3 or TRBV12-4, with 8 bases identical to TRBD2. With V trimmed by 1 base and J by 1 base, 4 bases remained unmatched. This CDR3 is 16 amino acids long. CDR3 region: CASSLGSGRGTDTQYF. The DNA for the CDR3 is TGTGCCAGCAGTTTAGGGTCCGGGAGGGGCACAGATACGCAGTATTTT.

J is TRBJ1-6 and V is TRBV7-2; possibly TRBD1 for D (5 bases). V was cut by 5 bases and J by 7 bases, with 15 bases left in between. CDR3 length: 15 amino acids. Germline lookup yields CDR1 SGHTA and CDR2 FQGNSA. The CDR3 loop is CASSPGDVGNSPLHF. The DNA for the CDR3 is TGTGCCAGCAGCCCCGGGGACGTTGGGAATTCACCCCTCCACTTT.

This chain connects TRBV12-3 or TRBV12-4 to TRBJ2-7; TRBD1 matches at 8 bases. This CDR3 comprises 14 residues. V shed 6 bases and J 4 bases; nucleotides not matched to a gene: 8. CDR3 nucleotides: TGTGCCAGCAGCCCTTTAAGACAGGGGTACGAGCAGTACTTC. This translates into CASSPLRQGYEQYF.

This clonotype was observed once. The rearrangement links TRBV19 to TRBJ1-1; 9 positions match TRBD1. CDR1 is LNHDA and CDR2 is SQIVND in the germline V gene (reference sequence). This CDR3 is 13 amino acids long. V trimming: 5 bases; J trimming: 3 bases; junction bases outside the gene matches: 1. The CDR3 sequence: CASSWDRDTEAFF. As DNA, the CDR3 is TGTGCCAGTAGTTGGGACAGGGACACTGAAGCTTTCTTT.

In this sample, this clonotype turned up a few times. This chain links TRBV12-3 or TRBV12-4 with TRBJ2-4; D is uncertain. The CDR3 is made up of 15 amino acids. V was pared by 3 bases and J by 0 bases, with 9 bases between. CDR3 region: CASSFGSKAKNIQYF. The DNA of the CDR3 is TGTGCCAGCAGTTTTGGAAGTAAAGCCAAAAACATTCAGTACTTC.

Only a few counts were recorded for this clonotype. The gene calls are TRBV5-1 and TRBJ1-1; D remains ambiguous. The V and J ends lost 1 base and 2 bases respectively, with 9 bases between them. CDR1 SGHRS and CDR2 YFSETQ come from the germline V gene. This CDR3 is 14 amino acids long. As DNA, the CDR3 is TGCGCCAGCAGCTTGTCGACTGCCAACACTGAAGCTTTCTTT. Amino acids: CASSLSTANTEAFF.

J is TRBJ1-2 and V is TRBV3-1, with D possibly being TRBD1 (5 bases). V dropped 1 base and J dropped 6 bases, with 15 bases sitting between them. This CDR3 spans 15 amino acids. Germline lookup yields CDR1 LGHDT and CDR2 YNNKEL (reference sequence). CDR3 amino acids: CASSQGQGARNGYTF. The CDR3 bases are TGTGCCAGCAGCCAAGGTCAGGGTGCACGGAATGGCTACACCTTC.

This chain links TRBV7-2 with TRBJ2-2, with no clear D. Germline-derived CDR1 and CDR2 are SGHTA and FQGNSA. V lost 8 bases and J lost 6, with 13 bases in between. CDR3 size: 13 residues. CDR3 nucleotides: TGTGCCAGCTCGCAGTTCGAACCCGGGGAGCTGTTTTTT. It translates to CASSQFEPGELFF.

This rearrangement joins TRBV12-3 or TRBV12-4 to TRBJ2-2; 7 nucleotides match TRBD1. This CDR3 spans 15 amino acids. The V gene end was trimmed by 6 bases and the J gene end by 1 base; junction bases not matched to a gene: 5. In nucleotides, the CDR3 is TGTGCCAGCAGCTGGCACAGGGGGAACACCGGGGAGCTGTTTTTT. This gives the protein CASSWHRGNTGELFF.